This paragraph covers one T cell receptor beta chain sequence. Its antigen is undetermined. Germline trimming cut 2 bases from V and 1 base from J; bases unmatched to any gene: 8. Germline CDR1 and CDR2: SEHNR and FQNEAQ (reference sequence). The CDR3 runs to 17 residues. PCR was performed using 60 Vbeta and 13 Jbeta primers. Assay used: immunoSEQ multiplex PCR; TCRdb lists only in-frame clones, some missing. This table holds more than 95,000 clones, roughly 78% found once. The sample comes from a study of cytomegalovirus exposure and HLA in healthy donors. The study's findings and limits: Highly shared sequence variants in one cluster were likely a sequencing artifact. Available immune exposure information covered CMV serostatus only.

The sequence was collected from a man younger than 45 in good health and CMV-seropositive. The chain has TRBV7-9 and TRBJ1-2; 9 bases match TRBD1. The material sequenced was PBMCs. CDR3 region: CASSLFTGGPHNYGYTF. The DNA for the CDR3 is TGTGCCAGCAGCTTATTCACAGGGGGCCCCCATAACTATGGCTACACCTTC.